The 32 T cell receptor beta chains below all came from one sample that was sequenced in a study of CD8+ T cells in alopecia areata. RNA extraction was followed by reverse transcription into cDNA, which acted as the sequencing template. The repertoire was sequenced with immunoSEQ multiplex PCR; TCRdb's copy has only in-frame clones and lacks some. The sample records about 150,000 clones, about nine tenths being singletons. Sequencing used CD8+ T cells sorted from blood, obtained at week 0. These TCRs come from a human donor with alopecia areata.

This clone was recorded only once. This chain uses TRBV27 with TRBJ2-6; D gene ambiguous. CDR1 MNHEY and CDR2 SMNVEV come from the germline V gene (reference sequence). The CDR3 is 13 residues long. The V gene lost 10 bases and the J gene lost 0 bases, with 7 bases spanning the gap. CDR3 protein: CATSNSGANVLTF. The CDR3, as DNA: TGTGCCACCTCGAACTCTGGGGCCAACGTCCTGACTTTC.

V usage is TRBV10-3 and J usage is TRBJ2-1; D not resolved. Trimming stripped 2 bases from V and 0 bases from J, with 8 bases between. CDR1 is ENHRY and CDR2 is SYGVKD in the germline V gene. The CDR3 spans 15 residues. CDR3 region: CAISEDDPSYNEQFF. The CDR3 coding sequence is TGTGCCATCAGTGAGGATGATCCCTCCTACAATGAGCAGTTCTTC.

CDR3 region: CASSYSRTGYTEAFF. The CDR3 DNA sequence: TGTGCCAGCAGTTACTCGAGGACAGGGTACACTGAAGCTTTCTTT. V gene TRBV6-5 combines with J gene TRBJ1-1; 8 bases are shared with TRBD1. Germline CDR1 is MNHEY and CDR2 is SVGAGI. J gave up 3 bases and V 0 bases, and 3 bases lay outside the gene matches. The CDR3 is 15 residues long.

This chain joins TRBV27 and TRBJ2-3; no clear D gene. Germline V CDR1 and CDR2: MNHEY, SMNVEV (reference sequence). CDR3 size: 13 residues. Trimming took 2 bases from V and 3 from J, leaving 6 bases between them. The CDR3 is CASSLISTDTQYF. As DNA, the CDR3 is TGTGCCAGCAGTTTAATAAGTACAGATACGCAGTATTTT.

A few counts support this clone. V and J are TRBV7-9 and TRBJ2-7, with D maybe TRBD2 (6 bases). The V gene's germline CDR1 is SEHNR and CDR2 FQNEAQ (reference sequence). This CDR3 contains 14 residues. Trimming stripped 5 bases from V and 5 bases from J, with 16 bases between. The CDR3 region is CASSIGGPGNEQYF. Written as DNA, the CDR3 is TGTGCCAGCAGCATAGGAGGGCCGGGAAACGAGCAGTACTTC.

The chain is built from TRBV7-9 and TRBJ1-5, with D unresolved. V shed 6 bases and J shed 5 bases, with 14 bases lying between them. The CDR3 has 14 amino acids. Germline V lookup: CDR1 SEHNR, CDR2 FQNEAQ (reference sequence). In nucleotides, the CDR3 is TGTGCCAGCAGGGAAGAGGGAGGGCATCAGCCCCAGCATTTT. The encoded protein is CASREEGGHQPQHF.

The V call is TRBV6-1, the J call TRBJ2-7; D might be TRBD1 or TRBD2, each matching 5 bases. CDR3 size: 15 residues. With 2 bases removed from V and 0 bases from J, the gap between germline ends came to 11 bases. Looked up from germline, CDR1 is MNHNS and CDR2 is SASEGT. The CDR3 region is CASSESRDRSYEQYF. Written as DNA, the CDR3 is TGTGCCAGCAGTGAAAGTCGGGACCGCTCCTACGAGCAGTACTTC.

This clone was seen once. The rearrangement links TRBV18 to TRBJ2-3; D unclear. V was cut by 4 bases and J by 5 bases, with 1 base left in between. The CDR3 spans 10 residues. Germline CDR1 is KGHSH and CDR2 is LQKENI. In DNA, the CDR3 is TGTGCCAGCTCACGAGATACGCAGTATTTT. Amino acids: CASSRDTQYF.

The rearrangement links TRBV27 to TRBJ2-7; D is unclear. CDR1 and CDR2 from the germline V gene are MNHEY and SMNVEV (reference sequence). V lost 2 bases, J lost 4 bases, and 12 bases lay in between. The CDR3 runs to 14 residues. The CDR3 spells CASSLTAPGYEQYF. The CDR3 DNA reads TGTGCCAGCAGTTTAACGGCCCCCGGGTACGAGCAGTACTTC.

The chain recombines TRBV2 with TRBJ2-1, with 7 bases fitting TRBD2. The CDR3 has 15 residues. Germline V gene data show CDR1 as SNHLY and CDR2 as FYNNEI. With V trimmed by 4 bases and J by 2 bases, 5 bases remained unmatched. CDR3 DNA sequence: TGTGCCAGCAGTGTCGGGAGCGGGGCCTACAATGAGCAGTTCTTC. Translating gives CASSVGSGAYNEQFF.

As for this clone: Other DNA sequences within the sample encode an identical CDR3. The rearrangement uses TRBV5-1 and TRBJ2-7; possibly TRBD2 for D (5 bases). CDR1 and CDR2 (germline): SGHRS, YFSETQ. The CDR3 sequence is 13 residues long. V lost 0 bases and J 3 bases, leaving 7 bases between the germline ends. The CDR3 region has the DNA TGCGCCAGCAGCTTGGGTGAGGGCTACGAGCAGTACTTC. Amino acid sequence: CASSLGEGYEQYF.

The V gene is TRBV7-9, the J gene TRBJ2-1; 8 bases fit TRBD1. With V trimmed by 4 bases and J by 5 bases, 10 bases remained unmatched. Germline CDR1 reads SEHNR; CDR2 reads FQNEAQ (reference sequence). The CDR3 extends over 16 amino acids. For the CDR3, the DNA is TGTGCCAGCAGCTCCACGGACAGGGTACTTGACAATGAGCAGTTCTTC. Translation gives CASSSTDRVLDNEQFF.

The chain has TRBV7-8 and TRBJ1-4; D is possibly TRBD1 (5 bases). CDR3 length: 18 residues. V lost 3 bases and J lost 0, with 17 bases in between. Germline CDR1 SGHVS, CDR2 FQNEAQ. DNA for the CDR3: TGTGCCAGCAGCTTTGCCCGGGGGGGACCGGCAACTAATGAAAAACTGTTTTTT. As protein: CASSFARGGPATNEKLFF.

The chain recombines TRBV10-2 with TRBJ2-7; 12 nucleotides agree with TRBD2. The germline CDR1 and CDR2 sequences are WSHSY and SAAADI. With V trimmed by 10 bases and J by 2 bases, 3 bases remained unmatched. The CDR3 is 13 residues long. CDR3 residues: CATGTSGPYEQYF. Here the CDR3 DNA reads TGCGCCACCGGGACTAGCGGGCCCTACGAGCAGTACTTC.

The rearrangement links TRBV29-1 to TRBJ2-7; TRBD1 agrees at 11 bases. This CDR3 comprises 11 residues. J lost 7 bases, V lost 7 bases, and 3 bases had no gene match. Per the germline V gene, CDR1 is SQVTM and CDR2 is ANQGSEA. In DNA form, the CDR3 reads TGCAGCGGGACAGGGGGCGGGGAGCAGTACTTC. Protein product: CSGTGGGEQYF.

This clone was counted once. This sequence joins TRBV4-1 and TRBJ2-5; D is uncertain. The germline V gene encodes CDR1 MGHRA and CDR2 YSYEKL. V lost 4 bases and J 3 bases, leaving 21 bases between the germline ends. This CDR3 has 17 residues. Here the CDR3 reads CASSPIGVPGPKETQYF. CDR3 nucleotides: TGCGCCAGCAGCCCGATAGGAGTGCCTGGACCTAAAGAGACCCAGTACTTC.

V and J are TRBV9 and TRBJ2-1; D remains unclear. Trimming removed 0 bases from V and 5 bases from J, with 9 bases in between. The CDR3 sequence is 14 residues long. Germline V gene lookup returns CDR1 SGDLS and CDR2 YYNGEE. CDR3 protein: CASSVEADNNEQFF. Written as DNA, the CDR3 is TGTGCCAGCAGCGTAGAGGCGGATAACAATGAGCAGTTCTTC.

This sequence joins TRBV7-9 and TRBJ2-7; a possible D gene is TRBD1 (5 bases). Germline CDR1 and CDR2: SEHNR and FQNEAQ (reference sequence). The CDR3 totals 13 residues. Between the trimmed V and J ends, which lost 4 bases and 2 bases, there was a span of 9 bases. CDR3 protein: CASSWGSTYEQYF. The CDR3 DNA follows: TGTGCCAGCAGCTGGGGCAGTACCTACGAGCAGTACTTC.

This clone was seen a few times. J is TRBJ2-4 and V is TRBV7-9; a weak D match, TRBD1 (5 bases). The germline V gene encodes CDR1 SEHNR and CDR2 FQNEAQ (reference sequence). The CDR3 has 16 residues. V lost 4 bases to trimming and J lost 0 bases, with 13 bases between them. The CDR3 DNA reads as TGTGCCAGCAGCTCGACAGACTCGAGAGCCAAAAACATTCAGTACTTC. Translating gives CASSSTDSRAKNIQYF.

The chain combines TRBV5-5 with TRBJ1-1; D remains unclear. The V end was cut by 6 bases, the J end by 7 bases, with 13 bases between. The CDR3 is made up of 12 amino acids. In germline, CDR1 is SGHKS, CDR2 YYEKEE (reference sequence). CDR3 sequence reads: CASITTTDEAFF. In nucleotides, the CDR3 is TGTGCCAGCATCACAACGACGGATGAAGCTTTCTTT. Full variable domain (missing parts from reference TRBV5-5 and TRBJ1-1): DAGVTQSPTHLIKTRGQQVTLRCSPISGHKSVSWYQQVLGQGPQFIFQYYEKEERGRGNFPDRFSARQFPNYSSELNVNALLLGDSALYLCASITTTDEAFFGQGTRLTVV.

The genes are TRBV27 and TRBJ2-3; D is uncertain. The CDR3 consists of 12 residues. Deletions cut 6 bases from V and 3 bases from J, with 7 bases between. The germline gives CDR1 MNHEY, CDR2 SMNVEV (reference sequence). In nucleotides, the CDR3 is TGTGCCAGCAGCGCCGGTACAGATACGCAGTATTTT. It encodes CASSAGTDTQYF.

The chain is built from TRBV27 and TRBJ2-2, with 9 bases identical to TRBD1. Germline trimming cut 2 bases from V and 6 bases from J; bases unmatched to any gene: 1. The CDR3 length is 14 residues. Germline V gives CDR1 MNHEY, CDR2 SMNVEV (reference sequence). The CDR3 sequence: CASSLGTGPGELFF. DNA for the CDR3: TGTGCCAGCAGTTTAGGGACAGGGCCCGGGGAGCTGTTTTTT.

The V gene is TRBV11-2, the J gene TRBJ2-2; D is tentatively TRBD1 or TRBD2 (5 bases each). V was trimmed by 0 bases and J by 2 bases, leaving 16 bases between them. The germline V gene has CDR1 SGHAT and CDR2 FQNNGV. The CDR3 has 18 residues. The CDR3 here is CASSLDMWGNPNTGELFF. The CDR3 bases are TGTGCCAGCAGCTTAGACATGTGGGGGAACCCTAACACCGGGGAGCTGTTTTTT.

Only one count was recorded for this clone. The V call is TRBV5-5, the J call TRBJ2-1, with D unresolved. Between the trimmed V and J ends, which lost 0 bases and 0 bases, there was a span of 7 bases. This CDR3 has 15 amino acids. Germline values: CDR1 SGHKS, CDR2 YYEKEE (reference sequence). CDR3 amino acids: CASSLEESSYNEQFF. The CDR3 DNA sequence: TGTGCCAGCAGCTTGGAGGAAAGCTCCTACAATGAGCAGTTCTTC.

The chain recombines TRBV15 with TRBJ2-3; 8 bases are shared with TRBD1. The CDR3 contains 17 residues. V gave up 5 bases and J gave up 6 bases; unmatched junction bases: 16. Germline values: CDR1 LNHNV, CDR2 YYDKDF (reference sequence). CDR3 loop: CATSPTGGDGRLDTQYF. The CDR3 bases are TGTGCCACCAGCCCCACAGGGGGTGACGGGCGGCTGGATACGCAGTATTTT.

The CDR3 loop is CASPPGTSSYEQYF. For the CDR3, the DNA is TGTGCCAGCCCCCCCGGGACTAGCAGCTACGAGCAGTACTTC. The chain joins TRBV7-9 to TRBJ2-5, with TRBD2 matching over 9 bases. The assigned J gene may be wrong: the sequence end matches TRBJ2-7 better. This CDR3 is 14 amino acids long. The germline gives CDR1 SEHNR, CDR2 FQNEAQ (reference sequence).

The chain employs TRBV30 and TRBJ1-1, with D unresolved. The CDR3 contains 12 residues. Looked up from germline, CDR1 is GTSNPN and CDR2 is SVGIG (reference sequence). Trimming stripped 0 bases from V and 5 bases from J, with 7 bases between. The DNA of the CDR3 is TGTGCCTGGAGTGTACTCTCTACTGAAGCTTTCTTT. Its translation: CAWSVLSTEAFF.

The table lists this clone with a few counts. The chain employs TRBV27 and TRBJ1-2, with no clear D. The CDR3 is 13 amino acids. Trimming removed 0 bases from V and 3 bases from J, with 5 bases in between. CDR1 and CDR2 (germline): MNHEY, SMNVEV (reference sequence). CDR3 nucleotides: TGTGCCAGCAGTTTATCCGCTGACTATGGCTACACCTTC. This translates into CASSLSADYGYTF.

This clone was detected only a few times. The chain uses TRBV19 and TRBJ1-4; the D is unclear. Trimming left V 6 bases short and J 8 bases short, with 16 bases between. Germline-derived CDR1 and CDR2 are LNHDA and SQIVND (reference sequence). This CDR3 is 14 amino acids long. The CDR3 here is CASSAPRDYEKLFF. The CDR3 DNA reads TGTGCCAGTAGCGCCCCCCGAGACTACGAAAAACTGTTTTTT. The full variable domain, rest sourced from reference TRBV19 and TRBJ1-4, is DGGITQSPKYLFRKEGQNVTLSCEQNLNHDAMYWYRQDPGQGLRLIYYSQIVNDFQKGDIAEGYSVSREKKESFPLTVTSAQKNPTAFYLCASSAPRDYEKLFFGSGTQLSVL.

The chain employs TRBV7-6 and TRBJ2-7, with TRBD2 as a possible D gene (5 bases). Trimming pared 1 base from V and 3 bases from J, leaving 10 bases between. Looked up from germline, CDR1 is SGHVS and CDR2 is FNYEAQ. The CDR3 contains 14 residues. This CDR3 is CASSLGAGSYEQYF. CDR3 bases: TGTGCCAGCAGCTTAGGGGCTGGGAGCTACGAGCAGTACTTC.

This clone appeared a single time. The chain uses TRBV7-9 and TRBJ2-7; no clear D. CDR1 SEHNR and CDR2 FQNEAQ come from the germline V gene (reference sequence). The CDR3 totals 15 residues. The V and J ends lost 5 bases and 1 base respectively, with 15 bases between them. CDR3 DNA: TGTGCCAGCAGCCAATTGAGAGGCACTTCCTACGAGCAGTACTTC. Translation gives CASSQLRGTSYEQYF.

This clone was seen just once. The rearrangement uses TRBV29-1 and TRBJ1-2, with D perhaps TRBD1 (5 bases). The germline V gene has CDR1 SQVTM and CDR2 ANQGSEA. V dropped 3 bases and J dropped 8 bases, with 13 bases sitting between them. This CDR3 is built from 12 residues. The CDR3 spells CSVEGQPGGYTF. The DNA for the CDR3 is TGCAGCGTTGAGGGGCAGCCGGGAGGCTACACCTTC.